The 16 T cell receptor beta chains below all came from one sample that was sequenced in a study of blood T cell repertoires in COVID-19. Here immunoSEQ multiplex PCR was the method, and the copy in TCRdb shows in-frame clones only, minus some. The sample includes over 30,000 clones, about 74% of them seen just once. Sequencing was carried out using peripheral blood. These receptors all stem from a human donor in a cohort sampled during active COVID-19.

This chain connects TRBV6-2 or TRBV6-3 to TRBJ2-3; tentative D call: TRBD2 (7 bases). The V end was cut by 2 bases, the J end by 2 bases, with 14 bases between. CDR1 is MNHEY, CDR2 SVGEGT, per germline. The CDR3 is made up of 16 amino acids. CDR3: CASSYGGGSLTDTQYF. The CDR3 DNA follows: TGTGCCAGCAGTTACGGCGGGGGCTCGCTCACAGATACGCAGTATTTT.

This clone appeared a few times. V gene TRBV19 combines with J gene TRBJ1-6, with D possibly matching TRBD1 (5 bases). The germline V gene encodes CDR1 LNHDA and CDR2 SQIVND (reference sequence). Trimming removed 6 bases at V and 6 bases at J, with 18 bases between. The CDR3 covers 16 residues. The CDR3 DNA follows: TGTGCCAGTAGCTACGGGACTAAGGGTCGTAATTCACCCCTCCACTTT. Its translation: CASSYGTKGRNSPLHF.

J is TRBJ2-7 and V is TRBV18; possibly TRBD2 for D (5 bases). Germline CDR1 is KGHSH and CDR2 is LQKENI. V dropped 1 base and J dropped 1 base, with 8 bases sitting between them. This CDR3 spans 14 amino acids. The CDR3 DNA is TGTGCCAGCTCACCACAGGGCGGGTCCTACGAGCAGTACTTC. Encoded protein: CASSPQGGSYEQYF.

CDR3 sequence reads: CASSKVTGDNEKLFF. In DNA, the CDR3 is TGTGCCAGCAGCAAAGTGACAGGGGATAATGAAAAACTGTTTTTT. The chain joins TRBV7-6 to TRBJ1-4, with TRBD1 matching over 8 bases. After removal of 5 bases from V and 4 bases from J, the junction contained 6 bases not matched to a gene. Germline values: CDR1 SGHVS, CDR2 FNYEAQ. The CDR3 covers 15 residues.

This chain joins TRBV10-2 and TRBJ2-6; 10 nucleotides agree with TRBD2. The V segment lost 0 bases and the J segment 0 bases; nucleotides outside the gene matches: 8. Germline values: CDR1 WSHSY, CDR2 SAAADI. This CDR3 contains 20 residues. The CDR3 sequence: CASSESSLAGVGSGANVLTF. As DNA, the CDR3 is TGCGCCAGCAGTGAGTCGAGTCTAGCGGGGGTCGGCTCTGGGGCCAACGTCCTGACTTTC.

The CDR3 coding sequence is TGTGCCACCAGTGAAGCAGGGCGAACTGAAGCTTTCTTT. Protein: CATSEAGRTEAFF. The V and J genes are TRBV24-1 and TRBJ1-1, with a possible D match to TRBD1 (5 bases). The CDR3 runs 13 residues. Germline CDR1 KGHDR, CDR2 SFDVKD. The V end lost 4 bases, the J end lost 5 bases, and 10 bases lay between the germline ends.

The chain links TRBV27 to TRBJ2-1, with 10 bases aligning to TRBD1. Germline V gives CDR1 MNHEY, CDR2 SMNVEV (reference sequence). This CDR3 has 16 amino acids. V lost 6 bases to trimming and J lost 9 bases; unmatched junction nucleotides: 14. The DNA for the CDR3 is TGTGCCAGCAGCAGATCGGACAGGGGGACGGGGAGTGAGCAGTTCTTC. This gives the protein CASSRSDRGTGSEQFF.

The rearrangement joins TRBV20-1 to TRBJ2-1; tentatively, D is TRBD2 (6 bases). Looked up from germline, CDR1 is DFQATT and CDR2 is SNEGSKA (reference sequence). The CDR3 contains 14 residues. V was cut by 3 bases and J by 5 bases, with 14 bases left in between. The CDR3 region is CSASPGSRNNEQFF. CDR3 DNA: TGCAGTGCTAGTCCCGGGAGCAGGAACAATGAGCAGTTCTTC.

In this sample, this clone turned up once. The chain links TRBV27 to TRBJ2-7; 9 bases agree with TRBD1. Germline-derived CDR1 and CDR2 are MNHEY and SMNVEV (reference sequence). With 3 bases clipped from V and 12 bases from J, the junction kept 3 bases outside the gene matches. The CDR3 extends over 11 amino acids. The CDR3 loop is CASSFWDRVYF. Here the CDR3 DNA reads TGTGCCAGCAGTTTCTGGGACAGGGTGTACTTC.

The chain links TRBV6-4 to TRBJ2-1; 9 bases map to TRBD2. CDR3 length: 16 residues. Germline CDR1 is MRHNA and CDR2 is SNTAGT. Losses at the gene ends were 3 bases for V and 4 bases for J; bases not matched to a gene: 7. The CDR3 bases are TGTGCCAGCAGTGAGAGGCTAGCGGGACGGTACAATGAGCAGTTCTTC. Residues: CASSERLAGRYNEQFF.

The J gene is TRBJ2-5, the V gene TRBV18; D gene ambiguous. Trimming removed 6 bases from V and 4 bases from J, with 12 bases in between. Germline V CDR1 and CDR2: KGHSH, LQKENI. The CDR3 totals 13 residues. DNA for the CDR3: TGTGCCAGCTCCCTTGGCCTCAGAGAGACCCAGTACTTC. Its protein is CASSLGLRETQYF. Full variable domain (missing parts from reference TRBV18 and TRBJ2-5): NAGVMQNPRHLVRRRGQEARLRCSPMKGHSHVYWYRQLPEEGLKFMVYLQKENIIDESGMPKERFSAEFPKEGPSILRIQQVVRGDSAAYFCASSLGLRETQYFGPGTRLLVL.

The genes are TRBV18 and TRBJ1-1; D call uncertain. The CDR3 spans 14 residues. The V and J ends lost 3 bases and 4 bases respectively, with 12 bases between them. Germline V CDR1 and CDR2: KGHSH, LQKENI. The CDR3 nucleotides read TGTGCCAGCTCACCGGGAGGGTCGGGCACTGAAGCTTTCTTT. Translated, it gives CASSPGGSGTEAFF.

This chain joins TRBV4-2 and TRBJ2-3; no clear D gene. V lost 1 base and J lost 2, with 7 bases in between. Germline values: CDR1 LGHNA, CDR2 YNFKEQ. The CDR3 contains 14 residues. Here the CDR3 reads CASSQGLYTDTQYF. DNA for the CDR3: TGTGCCAGCAGCCAAGGACTTTACACAGATACGCAGTATTTT.

This clone was seen only once. The chain carries TRBV24-1 and TRBJ1-2; no reliable D call. CDR1 is KGHDR and CDR2 is SFDVKD in the germline V gene. V dropped 1 base and J dropped 8 bases, with 25 bases sitting between them. This CDR3 is 18 amino acids long. The CDR3 is CATSDFTVGKGSRGGYTF. The CDR3 nucleotides read TGTGCCACCAGTGATTTTACAGTCGGTAAGGGTTCAAGAGGGGGCTACACCTTC.

This chain links TRBV7-8 with TRBJ2-3, with D possibly TRBD1 on 6 matching bases. CDR1 and CDR2 (germline): SGHVS, FQNEAQ. The length of the CDR3 is 15 residues. Trimming took 4 bases from V and 2 from J, leaving 13 bases between them. The CDR3 DNA reads as TGTGCCAGCAGCTCAAACAGGGTTTTCACAGATACGCAGTATTTT. Translation gives CASSSNRVFTDTQYF.

This clone was seen more than once but under ten times. The chain uses TRBV6-6 and TRBJ1-2, with TRBD1 matching over 9 bases. Looked up from germline, CDR1 is MNHNY and CDR2 is SVGAGI (reference sequence). This CDR3 is 13 amino acids long. The V gene end was trimmed by 5 bases and the J gene end by 7 bases; junction bases not matched to a gene: 5. The CDR3 region has the DNA TGTGCCAGCAGTCCCGGGACAGGGACTGGCTACACCTTC. Amino acid sequence: CASSPGTGTGYTF.